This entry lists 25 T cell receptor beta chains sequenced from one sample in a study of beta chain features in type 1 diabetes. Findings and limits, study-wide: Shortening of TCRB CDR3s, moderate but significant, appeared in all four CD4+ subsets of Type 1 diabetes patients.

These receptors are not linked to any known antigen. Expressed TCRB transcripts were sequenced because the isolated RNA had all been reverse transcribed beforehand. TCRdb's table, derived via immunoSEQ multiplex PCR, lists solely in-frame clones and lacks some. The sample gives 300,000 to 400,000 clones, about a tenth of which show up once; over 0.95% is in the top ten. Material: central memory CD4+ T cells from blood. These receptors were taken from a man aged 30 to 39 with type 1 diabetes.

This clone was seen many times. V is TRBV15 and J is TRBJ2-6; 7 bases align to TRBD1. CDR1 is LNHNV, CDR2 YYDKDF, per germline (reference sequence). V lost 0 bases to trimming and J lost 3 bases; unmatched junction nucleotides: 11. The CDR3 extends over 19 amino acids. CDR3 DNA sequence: TGTGCCACCAGCAGAGATCGGCAAGGGGGCAGCGGTGGGGCCAACGTCCTGACTTTC. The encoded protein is CATSRDRQGGSGGANVLTF.

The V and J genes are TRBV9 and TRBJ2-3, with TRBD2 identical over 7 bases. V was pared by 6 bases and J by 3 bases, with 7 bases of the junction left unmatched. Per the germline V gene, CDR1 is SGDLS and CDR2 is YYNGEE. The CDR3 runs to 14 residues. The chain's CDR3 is CASNPGLQTDTQYF. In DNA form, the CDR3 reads TGTGCCAGCAACCCGGGACTACAGACAGATACGCAGTATTTT.

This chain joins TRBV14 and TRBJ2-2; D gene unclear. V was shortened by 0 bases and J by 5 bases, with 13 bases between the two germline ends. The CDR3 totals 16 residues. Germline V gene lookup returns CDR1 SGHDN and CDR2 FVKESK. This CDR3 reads CASSQDLGFSTGELFF. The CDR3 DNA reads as TGTGCCAGCAGCCAAGATCTAGGGTTCTCAACCGGGGAGCTGTTTTTT.

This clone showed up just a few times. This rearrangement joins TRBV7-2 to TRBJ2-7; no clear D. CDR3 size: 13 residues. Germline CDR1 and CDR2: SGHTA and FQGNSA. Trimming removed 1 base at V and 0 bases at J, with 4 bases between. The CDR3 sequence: CASSLEVSYEQYF. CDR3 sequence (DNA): TGTGCCAGCAGCTTAGAGGTCTCCTACGAGCAGTACTTC.

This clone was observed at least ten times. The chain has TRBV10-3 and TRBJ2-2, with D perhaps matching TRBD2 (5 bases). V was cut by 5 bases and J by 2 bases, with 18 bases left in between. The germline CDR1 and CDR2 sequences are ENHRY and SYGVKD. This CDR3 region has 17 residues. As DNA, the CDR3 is TGTGCCATCAGTACTGACTACGTGGGGATTAACACCGGGGAGCTGTTTTTT. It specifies CAISTDYVGINTGELFF.

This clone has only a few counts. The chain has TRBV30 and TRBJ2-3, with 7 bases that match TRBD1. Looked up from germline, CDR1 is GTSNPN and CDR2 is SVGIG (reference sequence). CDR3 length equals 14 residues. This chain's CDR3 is CAHTGDAATDTQYF. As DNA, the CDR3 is TGTGCGCACACAGGGGACGCCGCCACAGATACGCAGTATTTT.

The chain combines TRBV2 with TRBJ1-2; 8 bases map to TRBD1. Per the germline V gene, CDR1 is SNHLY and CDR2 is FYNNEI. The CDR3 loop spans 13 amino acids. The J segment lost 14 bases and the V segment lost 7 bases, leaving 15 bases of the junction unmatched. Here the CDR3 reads CASNPTGEGPGTF. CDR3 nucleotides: TGTGCCAGCAACCCGACAGGGGAGGGGCCGGGGACCTTC.

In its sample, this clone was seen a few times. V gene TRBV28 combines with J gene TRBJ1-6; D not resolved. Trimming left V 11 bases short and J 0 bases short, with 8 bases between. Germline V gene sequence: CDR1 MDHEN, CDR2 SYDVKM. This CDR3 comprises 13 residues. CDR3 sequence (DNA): TGTGCCGAAAGGAGCTCCTATAATTCACCCCTCCACTTT. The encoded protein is CAERSSYNSPLHF.

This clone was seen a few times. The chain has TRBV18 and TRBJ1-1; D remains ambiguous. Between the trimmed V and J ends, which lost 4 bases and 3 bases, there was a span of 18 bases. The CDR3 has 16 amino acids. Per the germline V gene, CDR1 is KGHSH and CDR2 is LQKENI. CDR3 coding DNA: TGTGCCAGCTCACTATACAGCCTAAGGGAACACACTGAAGCTTTCTTT. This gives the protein CASSLYSLREHTEAFF. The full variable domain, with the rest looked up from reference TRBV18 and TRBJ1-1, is NAGVMQNPRHLVRRRGQEARLRCSPMKGHSHVYWYRQLPEEGLKFMVYLQKENIIDESGMPKERFSAEFPKEGPSILRIQQVVRGDSAAYFCASSLYSLREHTEAFFGQGTRLTVV.

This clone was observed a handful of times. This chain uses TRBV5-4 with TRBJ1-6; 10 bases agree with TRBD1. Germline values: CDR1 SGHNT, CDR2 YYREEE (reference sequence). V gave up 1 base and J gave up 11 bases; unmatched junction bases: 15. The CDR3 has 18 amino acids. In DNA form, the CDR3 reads TGTGCCAGCAGCTTGACGGGAATTGGACAGGGGGTTCATACACCCCTCCACTTT. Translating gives CASSLTGIGQGVHTPLHF.

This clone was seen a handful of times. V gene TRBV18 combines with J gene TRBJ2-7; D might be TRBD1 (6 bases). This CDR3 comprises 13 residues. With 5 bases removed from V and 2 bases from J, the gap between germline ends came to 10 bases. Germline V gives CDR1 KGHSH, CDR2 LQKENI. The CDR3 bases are TGTGCCAGCTCATTTCGGGACACCTACGAGCAGTACTTC. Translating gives CASSFRDTYEQYF.

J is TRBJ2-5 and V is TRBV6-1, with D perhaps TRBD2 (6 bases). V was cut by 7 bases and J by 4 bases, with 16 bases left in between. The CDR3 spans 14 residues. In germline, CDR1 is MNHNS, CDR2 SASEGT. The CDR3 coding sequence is TGTGCCAGCAATCAAGGGGAGGTTGGAGAGACCCAGTACTTC. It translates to CASNQGEVGETQYF.

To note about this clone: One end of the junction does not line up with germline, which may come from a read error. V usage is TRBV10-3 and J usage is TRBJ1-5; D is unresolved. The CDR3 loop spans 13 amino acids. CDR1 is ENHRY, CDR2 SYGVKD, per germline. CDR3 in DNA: TGTGCCAGCAGTTGGAACAGCAATCAGCCCCAGCATTTT. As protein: CASSWNSNQPQHF.

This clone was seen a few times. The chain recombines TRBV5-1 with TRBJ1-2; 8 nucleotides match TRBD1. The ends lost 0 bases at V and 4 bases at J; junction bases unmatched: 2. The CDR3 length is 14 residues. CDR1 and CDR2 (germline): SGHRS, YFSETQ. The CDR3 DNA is TGCGCCAGCAGCTTGGTCGGGACAGGCTATGGCTACACCTTC. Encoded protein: CASSLVGTGYGYTF.

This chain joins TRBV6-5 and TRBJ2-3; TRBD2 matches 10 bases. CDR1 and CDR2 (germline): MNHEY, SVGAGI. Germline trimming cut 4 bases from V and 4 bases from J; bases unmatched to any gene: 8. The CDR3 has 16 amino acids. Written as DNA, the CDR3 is TGTGCCAGCAGTTCCCGGACTAGCGGTCCGCCAGATACGCAGTATTTT. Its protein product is CASSSRTSGPPDTQYF.

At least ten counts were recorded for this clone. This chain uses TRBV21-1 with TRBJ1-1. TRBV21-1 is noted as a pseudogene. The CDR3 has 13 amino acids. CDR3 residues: CASSIGLNTEAFF. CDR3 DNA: TGTGCCAGCAGTATCGGATTGAACACTGAAGCTTTCTTT.

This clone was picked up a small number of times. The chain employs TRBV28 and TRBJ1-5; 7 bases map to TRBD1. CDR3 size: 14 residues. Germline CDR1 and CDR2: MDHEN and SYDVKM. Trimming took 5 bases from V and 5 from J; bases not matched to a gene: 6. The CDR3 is CASSTTGMDQPQHF. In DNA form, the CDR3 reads TGTGCCAGCAGTACGACAGGGATGGATCAGCCCCAGCATTTT.

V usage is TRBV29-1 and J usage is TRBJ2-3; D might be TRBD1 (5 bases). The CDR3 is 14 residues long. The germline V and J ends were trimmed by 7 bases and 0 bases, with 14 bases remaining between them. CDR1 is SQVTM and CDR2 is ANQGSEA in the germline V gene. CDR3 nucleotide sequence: TGCAGCGCCGCCGGACACCTTAGCACAGATACGCAGTATTTT. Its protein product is CSAAGHLSTDTQYF.

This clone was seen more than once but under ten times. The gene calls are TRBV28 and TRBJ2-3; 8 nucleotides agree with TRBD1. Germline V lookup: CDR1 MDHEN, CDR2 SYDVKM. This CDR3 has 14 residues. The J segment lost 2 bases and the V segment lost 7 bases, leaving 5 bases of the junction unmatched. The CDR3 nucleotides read TGTGCCAGCAAACAGGGGGGCCCCACAGATACGCAGTATTTT. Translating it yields CASKQGGPTDTQYF.

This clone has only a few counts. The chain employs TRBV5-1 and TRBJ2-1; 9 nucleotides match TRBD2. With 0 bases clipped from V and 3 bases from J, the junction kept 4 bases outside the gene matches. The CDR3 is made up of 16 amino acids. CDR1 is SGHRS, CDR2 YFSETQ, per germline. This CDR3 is CASSLAPSGDYNEQFF. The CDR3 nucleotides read TGCGCCAGCAGCTTGGCGCCTAGCGGGGACTACAATGAGCAGTTCTTC.

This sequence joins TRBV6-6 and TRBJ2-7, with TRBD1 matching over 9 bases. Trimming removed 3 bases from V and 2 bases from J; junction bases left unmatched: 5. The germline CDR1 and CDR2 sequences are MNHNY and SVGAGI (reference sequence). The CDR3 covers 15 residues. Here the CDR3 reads CASSYPGQGAYEQYF. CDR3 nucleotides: TGTGCCAGCAGTTATCCGGGACAGGGTGCCTACGAGCAGTACTTC.

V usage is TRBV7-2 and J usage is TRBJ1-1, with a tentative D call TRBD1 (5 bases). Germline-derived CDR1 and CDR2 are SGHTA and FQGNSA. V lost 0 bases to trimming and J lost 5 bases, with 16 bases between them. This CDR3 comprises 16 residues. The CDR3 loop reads CASSLAMTVSRTEAFF. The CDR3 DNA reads TGTGCCAGCAGCTTAGCAATGACAGTTTCGCGGACTGAAGCTTTCTTT.

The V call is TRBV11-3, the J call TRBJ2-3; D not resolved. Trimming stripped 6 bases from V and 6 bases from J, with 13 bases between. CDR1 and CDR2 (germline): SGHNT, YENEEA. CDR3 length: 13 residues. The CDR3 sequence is CASSPVGSDTQYF. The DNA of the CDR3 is TGTGCCAGCAGTCCCGTGGGGTCCGATACGCAGTATTTT. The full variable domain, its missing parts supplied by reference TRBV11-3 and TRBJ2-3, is EAGVVQSPRYKIIEKKQPVAFWCNPISGHNTLYWYLQNLGQGPELLIRYENEEAVDDSQLPKDRFSAERLKGVDSTLKIQPAELGDSAVYLCASSPVGSDTQYFGPGTRLTVL.

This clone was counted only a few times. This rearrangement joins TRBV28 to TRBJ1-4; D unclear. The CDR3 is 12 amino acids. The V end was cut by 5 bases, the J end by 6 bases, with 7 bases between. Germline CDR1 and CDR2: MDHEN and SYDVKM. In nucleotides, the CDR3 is TGTGCCAGCAGTCAAAGGGATGAAAAACTGTTTTTT. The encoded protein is CASSQRDEKLFF.

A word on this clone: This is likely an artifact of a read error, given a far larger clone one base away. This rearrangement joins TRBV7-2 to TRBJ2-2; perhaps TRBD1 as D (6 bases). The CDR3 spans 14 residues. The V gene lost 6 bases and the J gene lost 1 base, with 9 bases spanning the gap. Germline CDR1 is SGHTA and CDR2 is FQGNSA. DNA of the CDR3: TGTGCCAGCAGGTCGGACAGGAACACCGGGGAGCTGTTTTTT. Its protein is CASRSDRNTGELFF.